This TCR beta chain was obtained from a study of blood T cells in healthy people across ages. Through a sample-barcoded 5' primer and a J-beta primer mix, a second PCR was run for roughly 7 to 12 cycles. One entry per CDR3 protein, called by TCRdb with MiXCR from the 5' RACE reads. The sample consists of about 1.1 million distinct CDR3 sequences, roughly two fifths of them appearing once. This CDR3 is built from 14 residues. Germline V gene sequence: CDR1 SEHNR, CDR2 FQNEAQ (reference sequence). As for this clonotype: No antigen is known for it. Since a much larger clone is just one base distant, this may be a read error.

Notes on the study in general: Unsorted PBMCs blocked a conclusive comparison of naive and antigen-experienced cells.

This chain joins TRBV7-9 and TRBJ1-1, with unresolved D. The clonotype originates from a man aged 18 to 30 in good health. The sample was blood. CDR3: CASTLEAGGTEAFF. The CDR3 DNA sequence: TGTGCCAGCACCTTAGAGGCAGGAGGCACTGAAGCTTTCTTT.